One sample yielded the 25 T cell receptor beta chains listed below, sequenced in a study of T cells in tumors after PD-1 blockade (dated by TCRdb to between 2017 and 2020). The library was generated by the immunoSEQ multiplex PCR assay. In its TCRdb copy, this immuneACCESS table keeps in-frame sequences only and misses some clones. Where compared with another copy, unresolved V genes explain less than half of these, and the others have no known cause. The sample contains some 15,000 clones, about 82% of them found a single time. The top ten clones comprise 20% to 25% of the sample. In light of the paper, this sample's time point label describes: after anti-PD-1 therapy. Here the sequenced sample was PBMCs, taken after anti-PD-1 treatment. The receptors shown here come from a human donor with basal cell carcinoma.

This clone was seen only once. The chain combines TRBV27 with TRBJ2-1; D gene ambiguous. Germline V lookup: CDR1 MNHEY, CDR2 SMNVEV (reference sequence). Trimming removed 6 bases from V and 6 bases from J, with 15 bases in between. CDR3 length equals 14 residues. This chain's CDR3 is CASRDPRIINEQFF. The DNA of the CDR3 is TGTGCCAGCAGGGACCCGCGGATAATCAATGAGCAGTTCTTC.

In DNA form, the CDR3 reads TGTGCCAGCAGCCAGTTCTACAGGACTAGCACAGATACGCAGTATTTT. Protein sequence: CASSQFYRTSTDTQYF. The chain employs TRBV3-1 (or the pseudogene TRBV3-2) and TRBJ2-3; tentatively, D is TRBD1 or TRBD2 (5 bases each). The CDR3 runs 16 residues. Germline V gives CDR1 LGHDT, CDR2 YNNKEL (reference sequence). Deletions cut 3 bases from V and 0 bases from J, with 13 bases between.

The rearrangement links TRBV5-5 to TRBJ2-7; 10 bases are a match to TRBD1. With 3 bases clipped from V and 5 bases from J, the junction kept 20 bases outside the gene matches. This CDR3 contains 19 residues. The germline V gene encodes CDR1 SGHKS and CDR2 YYEKEE (reference sequence). In nucleotides, the CDR3 is TGTGCCAGCAGCTCGATACGACGCTCCGGGACAGGGGTTTTCGACGAGCAGTACTTC. Its translation is CASSSIRRSGTGVFDEQYF.

This rearrangement joins TRBV12-3 or TRBV12-4 to TRBJ2-1; no clear D gene. V lost 6 bases to trimming and J lost 9 bases, with 12 bases between them. This CDR3 is 12 amino acids long. DNA for the CDR3: TGTGCCAGCAGCCCGCCCTTATCTGAGCAGTTCTTC. This translates into CASSPPLSEQFF.

The chain carries TRBV19 and TRBJ2-7; 8 bases align to TRBD1. There are 15 residues in the CDR3. Per the germline V gene, CDR1 is LNHDA and CDR2 is SQIVND (reference sequence). Trimming took 10 bases from V and 6 from J; bases not matched to a gene: 17. The CDR3 protein is CATNDRGMGTSEQYF. DNA for the CDR3: TGTGCCACTAATGACAGGGGAATGGGTACTTCCGAGCAGTACTTC.

The genes are TRBV7-2 and TRBJ2-1; TRBD2 matches 8 bases. The V gene's germline CDR1 is SGHTA and CDR2 FQGNSA. The CDR3 covers 16 residues. J was trimmed by 8 bases and V by 0 bases; bases with no gene match: 9. The CDR3 DNA is TGTGCCAGCAGCTTAGCCTTAGCGGGACCCTCGGATGAGCAGTTCTTC. Protein sequence: CASSLALAGPSDEQFF. The variable domain in full, with the rest retrieved from reference TRBV7-2 and TRBJ2-1, is GAGVSQSPSNKVTEKGKDVELRCDPISGHTALYWYRQSLGQGLEFLIYFQGNSAPDKSGLPSDRFSAERTGGSVSTLTIQRTQQEDSAVYLCASSLALAGPSDEQFFGPGTRLTVL.

This chain joins TRBV7-8 and TRBJ1-1; 7 bases match TRBD1. The CDR3 is 14 residues long. The V gene's germline CDR1 is SGHVS and CDR2 FQNEAQ. Unmatched junction bases numbered 5, after V lost 5 bases and J lost 2 bases. Written as DNA, the CDR3 is TGTGCCAGCAGCCTCGGACAGGATAACACTGAAGCTTTCTTT. This codes for CASSLGQDNTEAFF.

The rearrangement links TRBV27 to TRBJ1-4; a weak D match, TRBD1 (6 bases). Trimming cost V 3 bases and J 10 bases, with 12 bases left between them. Germline CDR1 reads MNHEY; CDR2 reads SMNVEV (reference sequence). The CDR3 totals 13 residues. The CDR3 spells CASSFIGGLKLFF. The CDR3 nucleotides are TGTGCCAGCAGTTTTATCGGGGGCCTAAAACTGTTTTTT.

This sequence joins TRBV6-5 and TRBJ1-1; tentatively, D is TRBD1 (6 bases). V was cut by 7 bases and J by 4 bases, with 16 bases left in between. Germline-derived CDR1 and CDR2 are MNHEY and SVGAGI. CDR3 length equals 14 residues. The CDR3 coding sequence is TGTGCCAGCAAGGCCCCTACAGGGTCCACTGAAGCTTTCTTT. This translates into CASKAPTGSTEAFF.

The rearrangement joins TRBV6-2 or TRBV6-3 to TRBJ2-3; 9 bases are a match to TRBD2. Germline values: CDR1 MNHEY, CDR2 SVGEGT. J was trimmed by 6 bases and V by 0 bases; bases with no gene match: 7. This CDR3 has 16 amino acids. The CDR3 sequence is CASSYSGTSTRDTQYF. The DNA for the CDR3 is TGTGCCAGCAGTTACTCCGGGACTAGCACTCGGGATACGCAGTATTTT.

The chain couples TRBV5-1 to TRBJ2-5, with 10 bases lining up with TRBD2. The CDR3 is made up of 16 amino acids. V dropped 0 bases and J dropped 3; count of bases not matched to a gene: 5. Germline lookup yields CDR1 SGHRS and CDR2 YFSETQ. The CDR3 bases are TGCGCCAGCAGCTTGGGTGTAGCGGGGGGCAAAGAGACCCAGTACTTC. Translation gives CASSLGVAGGKETQYF.

V and J are TRBV5-1 and TRBJ1-4, with D possibly matching TRBD1 (5 bases). This CDR3 is 14 amino acids long. Germline V gene sequence: CDR1 SGHRS, CDR2 YFSETQ. Trimming left V 0 bases short and J 8 bases short, with 11 bases between. The CDR3 loop reads CASSLAGVGEKLFF. The CDR3 DNA is TGCGCCAGCAGCTTGGCGGGGGTCGGAGAAAAACTGTTTTTT.

The chain recombines TRBV5-6 with TRBJ2-2, with a tentative D call TRBD2 (6 bases). Germline assignment: CDR1 SGHDT and CDR2 YYEEEE. Trimming removed 2 bases at V and 2 bases at J, with 13 bases between. This CDR3 is built from 16 residues. The CDR3 nucleotides are TGTGCCAGCAGCTTAGTGGGGGGACTCAACACCGGGGAGCTGTTTTTT. Translating gives CASSLVGGLNTGELFF.

The chain carries TRBV19 and TRBJ2-7; 9 positions agree with TRBD1. After removal of 5 bases from V and 3 bases from J, the junction contained 5 bases not matched to a gene. This CDR3 is built from 14 residues. The germline V gene encodes CDR1 LNHDA and CDR2 SQIVND (reference sequence). The DNA for the CDR3 is TGTGCCAGTAGTCCGACAGGGGGTTACTACGAGCAGTACTTC. Its protein product is CASSPTGGYYEQYF.

The CDR3, as DNA: TGTGCCAGCATCAGCAGGGCCCTCTATGGCTACACCTTC. It codes for CASISRALYGYTF. The chain recombines TRBV28 with TRBJ1-2; D is perhaps TRBD1 (5 bases). Germline V CDR1 and CDR2: MDHEN, SYDVKM. V was cut by 7 bases and J by 4 bases, with 13 bases left in between. This CDR3 contains 13 residues.

The chain carries TRBV19 and TRBJ1-5; a weak D match, TRBD1 (5 bases). V was shortened by 3 bases and J by 2 bases, with 11 bases between the two germline ends. Germline loops: CDR1 LNHDA, CDR2 SQIVND (reference sequence). CDR3 length: 15 amino acids. CDR3 in DNA: TGTGCCAGTAGTATGGGCCAGGGCGGCAATCAGCCCCAGCATTTT. Its protein product is CASSMGQGGNQPQHF.

This sequence joins TRBV3-1 (or the pseudogene TRBV3-2) and TRBJ2-4; D may match TRBD1 or TRBD2 (7 bases each). The CDR3 runs to 17 residues. Germline V lookup: CDR1 LGHDT, CDR2 YNNKEL (reference sequence). V dropped 1 base and J dropped 6 bases, with 19 bases sitting between them. CDR3 DNA sequence: TGTGCCAGCAGCCAAGTTGCCCAGACAGGGAGGGCAAACATTCAGTACTTC. Its protein is CASSQVAQTGRANIQYF.

The chain carries TRBV5-1 and TRBJ2-7; 7 bases map to TRBD1. The CDR3 sequence is 18 residues long. The germline V gene has CDR1 SGHRS and CDR2 YFSETQ. J lost 4 bases, V lost 0 bases, and 16 bases had no gene match. CDR3 coding DNA: TGCGCCAGCAGCTTGGGACCGGTGTCCGGGACAGTCCCTTACGAGCAGTACTTC. Its translation is CASSLGPVSGTVPYEQYF.

This clone was picked up a small number of times. The V and J genes are TRBV7-9 and TRBJ2-7, with 7 bases that match TRBD1. Trimming removed 5 bases from V and 2 bases from J; junction bases left unmatched: 6. There are 14 residues in the CDR3. Per germline, CDR1 SEHNR and CDR2 FQNEAQ (reference sequence). Written as DNA, the CDR3 is TGTGCCAGCAGCCTAGGACAGGCTACCTACGAGCAGTACTTC. Its protein is CASSLGQATYEQYF.

This chain connects TRBV2 to TRBJ2-7; D is undetermined. Trimming took 6 bases from V and 4 from J, leaving 16 bases between them. CDR1 and CDR2 (germline): SNHLY, FYNNEI. The CDR3 runs 14 residues. CDR3 residues: CASRGVGATYEQYF. For the CDR3, the DNA is TGTGCCAGCAGGGGTGTAGGAGCTACATACGAGCAGTACTTC.

This sequence joins TRBV24-1 and TRBJ1-5; the D gene is possibly TRBD1 (5 bases). V lost 0 bases and J 6 bases, leaving 14 bases between the germline ends. Per germline, CDR1 KGHDR and CDR2 SFDVKD. This CDR3 region has 16 residues. The CDR3 loop is CATSDLGAGKFQPQHF. DNA of the CDR3: TGTGCCACCAGTGATTTGGGGGCAGGGAAATTTCAGCCCCAGCATTTT.

This clone was seen only a few times. This rearrangement joins TRBV7-9 to TRBJ2-7; weak D call: TRBD1 (5 bases). Trimming removed 5 bases at V and 3 bases at J, with 14 bases between. Germline values: CDR1 SEHNR, CDR2 FQNEAQ (reference sequence). The CDR3 sequence is 14 residues long. CDR3 protein: CASSPGASSYEQYF. For the CDR3, the DNA is TGTGCCAGCAGCCCTGGGGCTAGTAGCTACGAGCAGTACTTC. Variable domain in full (rest from reference TRBV7-9 and TRBJ2-7): DTGVSQNPRHKITKRGQNVTFRCDPISEHNRLYWYRQTLGQGPEFLTYFQNEAQLEKSRLLSDRFSAERPKGSFSTLEIQRTEQGDSAMYLCASSPGASSYEQYFGPGTRLTVT.

This chain connects TRBV6-6 to TRBJ1-1; no reliable D call. The germline V and J ends were trimmed by 6 bases and 1 base, with 6 bases remaining between them. From germline, CDR1 is MNHNY and CDR2 SVGAGI (reference sequence). The CDR3 totals 12 residues. The CDR3 loop reads CASSLRNTEAFF. Written as DNA, the CDR3 is TGTGCCAGCAGCTTGAGGAACACTGAAGCTTTCTTT.

The rearrangement joins TRBV19 to TRBJ1-2, with 7 bases fitting TRBD1. Germline V gene data show CDR1 as LNHDA and CDR2 as SQIVND (reference sequence). V was pared by 5 bases and J by 6 bases, with 9 bases of the junction left unmatched. CDR3 length equals 14 residues. The DNA for the CDR3 is TGTGCCAGTAGTGTACAGGGGTGGGAAAATGGCTACACCTTC. It is translated as CASSVQGWENGYTF.

V is TRBV24-1 and J is TRBJ1-1; TRBD1 might be the D (6 bases). The CDR3 consists of 15 residues. Trimming cost V 8 bases and J 0 bases, with 15 bases left between them. Per germline, CDR1 KGHDR and CDR2 SFDVKD. CDR3 sequence reads: CATTGVRGLNTEAFF. CDR3 coding DNA: TGTGCCACCACAGGGGTCAGGGGATTGAACACTGAAGCTTTCTTT.